This T cell receptor beta chain originates from a study of blood T cell repertoires in COVID-19. Looking at the study overall: PBMCs, B-cell-depleted T cells, or T cells provided the cDNA or gDNA that made up the material.

Individuals aged roughly 18 to 90 years were recruited from roughly 23 US areas. Participants had their cohort set by participant-reported clinical history. Produced via immunoSEQ multiplex PCR; TCRdb's table is partial and in-frame only. The data show about 200,000 clones, about 86% seen once. This clone was observed a handful of times. Germline V gene lookup returns CDR1 MNHNS and CDR2 SASEGT. The CDR3 runs 19 residues. After removal of 1 base from V and 2 bases from J, the junction contained 15 bases not matched to a gene. This sequence was found in a woman aged 40 to 49 with acute COVID-19. The V gene is TRBV6-1, the J gene TRBJ2-5, with TRBD2 matching 8 bases. Sequencing was done on a sample of PBMCs or T cells enriched from blood (not recorded which). CDR3 DNA: TGTGCCAGCAGTGAAGTCCGGCTAGCGGGCCTCAAGGGGCAAGAGACCCAGTACTTC. Translated: CASSEVRLAGLKGQETQYF.